These 25 T cell receptor beta chains originate from one sample sequenced in a study of control samples from healthy donors and cancer patients. The assay was immunoSEQ multiplex PCR, and TCRdb's table has in-frame clones only and misses some. Of roughly 150,000 clones in the sample, 80% to 90% were seen once. Input material: blood. These receptors all stem from a man aged 18-30 years in good health.

The chain has TRBV11-1 and TRBJ2-3, with D perhaps matching TRBD1 or TRBD2 (5 bases each). V lost 1 base and J lost 6, with 11 bases in between. Germline-derived CDR1 and CDR2 are SGHAT and FQDESV (reference sequence). CDR3 length equals 14 residues. CDR3 bases: TGTGCCAGCAGCTTAGGGGGGATTAGGGATACGCAGTATTTT. This codes for CASSLGGIRDTQYF.

The chain recombines TRBV30 with TRBJ1-6; tentative D call: TRBD1 (5 bases). This CDR3 contains 14 residues. The V end lost 0 bases, the J end lost 10 bases, and 13 bases lay between the germline ends. From germline, CDR1 is GTSNPN and CDR2 SVGIG (reference sequence). CDR3 sequence (DNA): TGTGCCTGGAGTGTAGGCCCCCGGGGGTCACCCCTCCACTTT. It translates to CAWSVGPRGSPLHF.

This chain connects TRBV30 to TRBJ1-5, with unresolved D. The V gene lost 0 bases and the J gene lost 7 bases, with 13 bases spanning the gap. Germline loops: CDR1 GTSNPN, CDR2 SVGIG (reference sequence). CDR3 length equals 14 residues. CDR3 in DNA: TGTGCCTGGAGTGTAGCCGAGGTAGGACAGCCCCAGCATTTT. Translated, it gives CAWSVAEVGQPQHF.

The chain combines TRBV9 with TRBJ2-7; possible D gene TRBD1, 6 bases. Trimming left V 1 base short and J 5 bases short, with 13 bases between. Germline V gives CDR1 SGDLS, CDR2 YYNGEE. The CDR3 sequence is 14 residues long. CDR3 region: CASSVSDRPDEQYF. The CDR3 nucleotides are TGTGCCAGCAGCGTAAGCGACAGGCCGGACGAGCAGTACTTC.

This sequence joins TRBV6-5 and TRBJ1-1; D gene uncertain. Germline CDR1 MNHEY, CDR2 SVGAGI. The CDR3 is 13 amino acids. With 4 bases removed from V and 2 bases from J, the gap between germline ends came to 8 bases. CDR3 protein: CASSSVLNTEAFF. DNA for the CDR3: TGTGCCAGCAGTTCGGTCCTTAACACTGAAGCTTTCTTT.

The genes are TRBV5-1 and TRBJ1-2; 8 bases line up with TRBD1. V dropped 0 bases and J dropped 4; count of bases not matched to a gene: 8. The CDR3 extends over 16 amino acids. The germline CDR1 and CDR2 sequences are SGHRS and YFSETQ. The CDR3 DNA reads as TGCGCCAGCAGCTTGGAGTCAGGGGGCCGCCCCTATGGCTACACCTTC. Amino acids: CASSLESGGRPYGYTF.

This chain links TRBV29-1 with TRBJ2-2; no reliable D call. Germline V gene sequence: CDR1 SQVTM, CDR2 ANQGSEA. Trimming took off 3 bases at V and 7 bases at J, with 12 bases between the two ends. This CDR3 contains 13 residues. CDR3 sequence (DNA): TGCAGCGTTGATAGGGCGAATGGCGGGGAGCTGTTTTTT. Protein sequence: CSVDRANGGELFF.

The chain employs TRBV19 and TRBJ2-3; 10 bases are a match to TRBD2. CDR1 is LNHDA, CDR2 SQIVND, per germline (reference sequence). The CDR3 is 17 amino acids. Trimming removed 9 bases from V and 2 bases from J; junction bases left unmatched: 14. The CDR3 DNA follows: TGTGCCAGCGCCCTTACGCTAGCGGGGGCCCTCACAGATACGCAGTATTTT. It translates to CASALTLAGALTDTQYF.

The V and J genes are TRBV30 and TRBJ2-5; D might be TRBD1 (7 bases). CDR1 GTSNPN and CDR2 SVGIG come from the germline V gene (reference sequence). V gave up 0 bases and J gave up 5 bases, with 13 bases separating them. CDR3 length: 14 residues. The CDR3 region is CAWSVHRGGETQYF. DNA for the CDR3: TGTGCCTGGAGTGTACACAGGGGAGGCGAGACCCAGTACTTC.

This clone was detected once. The chain links TRBV19 to TRBJ2-7; 7 nucleotides align to TRBD1. With 6 bases clipped from V and 6 bases from J, the junction kept 14 bases outside the gene matches. Germline CDR1 and CDR2: LNHDA and SQIVND (reference sequence). CDR3 length: 15 amino acids. The CDR3 DNA follows: TGTGCCAGTAGCACGATGACAGGGTTTGGGAGCGAGCAGTACTTC. Translation: CASSTMTGFGSEQYF.

The rearrangement joins TRBV23-1 to TRBJ2-5; D is perhaps TRBD1 (7 bases). TRBV23-1 is reported as an ORF; its role is uncertain. The CDR3 runs to 15 residues. V was shortened by 0 bases and J by 5 bases, with 13 bases between the two germline ends. CDR3 loop: CASSQSGRGTETQYF. In nucleotides, the CDR3 is TGCGCCAGCAGTCAATCGGGCAGGGGGACTGAGACCCAGTACTTC.

The V call is TRBV5-1, the J call TRBJ2-7, with TRBD1 as a possible D gene (5 bases). The ends were cut back, 4 bases at V and 0 bases at J, with 17 bases in the middle. CDR1 and CDR2 (germline): SGHRS, YFSETQ. The CDR3 has 16 residues. CDR3 sequence (DNA): TGCGCCAGCAGCACTTGGGGCAGTGCCCTCTCCTACGAGCAGTACTTC. It yields the protein CASSTWGSALSYEQYF.

CDR3 protein: CASGIGTQETQYF. The CDR3, as DNA: TGCGCCAGCGGAATCGGGACCCAAGAGACCCAGTACTTC. The rearrangement links TRBV5-1 to TRBJ2-5; D is possibly TRBD1 or TRBD2 (5 bases each). The V end lost 7 bases, the J end lost 1 base, and 11 bases lay between the germline ends. Per germline, CDR1 SGHRS and CDR2 YFSETQ. The CDR3 totals 13 residues.

The V gene is TRBV2, the J gene TRBJ2-1, with a tentative D call TRBD1 (6 bases). The germline CDR1 and CDR2 sequences are SNHLY and FYNNEI. V lost 6 bases, J lost 0 bases, and 12 bases lay in between. The CDR3 covers 15 residues. The CDR3 bases are TGTGCCAGCAGAGACAGGCCACACTCCTACAATGAGCAGTTCTTC. This translates into CASRDRPHSYNEQFF.

CDR3 sequence (DNA): TGCAGCGTTCTCGGTGGAAACTACAATGAGCAGTTCTTC. Its protein is CSVLGGNYNEQFF. The rearrangement uses TRBV29-1 and TRBJ2-1; D gene ambiguous. The germline CDR1 and CDR2 sequences are SQVTM and ANQGSEA. The V and J ends lost 5 bases and 3 bases respectively, with 11 bases between them. CDR3 length: 13 amino acids.

This clone showed up just once. This chain connects TRBV28 to TRBJ1-2, with 7 bases identical to TRBD1. The CDR3 spans 15 residues. J gave up 2 bases and V 7 bases, and 10 bases lay outside the gene matches. CDR1 and CDR2 (germline): MDHEN, SYDVKM. The chain's CDR3 is CASTSGGVGNYGYTF. The CDR3 coding sequence is TGTGCCAGCACCTCAGGGGGGGTTGGCAACTATGGCTACACCTTC.

This chain joins TRBV9 and TRBJ1-2, with 7 bases identical to TRBD1. CDR3 length: 15 residues. V shed 4 bases, J shed 8 bases, and the junction held 14 bases outside the gene matches. The V gene's germline CDR1 is SGDLS and CDR2 YYNGEE. The CDR3 sequence is CASSTGGGGPGGYTF. CDR3 coding DNA: TGTGCCAGCAGCACCGGTGGAGGGGGCCCAGGGGGCTACACCTTC.

The V gene is TRBV2, the J gene TRBJ2-6; possible D gene TRBD1, 5 bases. The germline V gene encodes CDR1 SNHLY and CDR2 FYNNEI. The CDR3 extends over 17 amino acids. Trimming shortened V by 6 bases and J by 0 bases, and 15 bases separated the two germline ends. CDR3 sequence reads: CASRRQGIYSGANVLTF. The CDR3 DNA sequence: TGTGCCAGCAGGCGGCAGGGAATCTACTCTGGGGCCAACGTCCTGACTTTC.

J is TRBJ2-3 and V is TRBV7-2; D may be TRBD2 (6 bases). Germline CDR1 SGHTA, CDR2 FQGNSA. The V and J ends lost 5 bases and 10 bases respectively, with 13 bases between them. The CDR3 sequence is 12 residues long. The DNA of the CDR3 is TGTGCCAGCAGCAGACTAGTGGGAGCGCAGTATTTT. Translated: CASSRLVGAQYF. Based on the CDR3 plus reference TRBV7-2 and TRBJ2-3, the full variable domain is GAGVSQSPSNKVTEKGKDVELRCDPISGHTALYWYRQSLGQGLEFLIYFQGNSAPDKSGLPSDRFSAERTGGSVSTLTIQRTQQEDSAVYLCASSRLVGAQYFGPGTRLTVL.

About this clone: Other DNA sequences of this sample code for an identical CDR3. The gene calls are TRBV5-6 and TRBJ2-7, with D unclear. The length of the CDR3 is 13 residues. The germline CDR1 and CDR2 sequences are SGHDT and YYEEEE. Trimming pared 0 bases from V and 2 bases from J, leaving 6 bases between. CDR3 sequence: CASSLGSAYEQYF. The CDR3 DNA is TGTGCCAGCAGCTTGGGGTCTGCCTACGAGCAGTACTTC.

This chain uses TRBV3-1 (or the pseudogene TRBV3-2) with TRBJ2-2; no clear D gene. The CDR3 covers 14 residues. V dropped 11 bases and J dropped 0 bases, with 13 bases sitting between them. Germline V gives CDR1 LGHDT, CDR2 YNNKEL (reference sequence). CDR3 sequence (DNA): TGTGCCGCTAGTCGGCAGACGAACACCGGGGAGCTGTTTTTT. Residues: CAASRQTNTGELFF.

The V and J genes are TRBV6-5 and TRBJ1-2, with D perhaps TRBD1 (5 bases). The CDR3 is 14 residues long. CDR1 is MNHEY and CDR2 is SVGAGI in the germline V gene. The CDR3 here is CPRARQGLDYGYTF. The CDR3 DNA sequence: TGTCCTCGGGCGCGGCAGGGCTTAGACTATGGCTACACCTTC.

This chain connects TRBV5-5 to TRBJ2-2; a weak D match, TRBD1 (6 bases). Germline V CDR1 and CDR2: SGHKS, YYEKEE (reference sequence). The CDR3 length is 14 residues. V shed 4 bases and J shed 7 bases, with 14 bases lying between them. The CDR3 region is CASSHTGFRGELFF. The DNA for the CDR3 is TGTGCCAGCAGCCACACAGGGTTCCGCGGGGAGCTGTTTTTT.

The chain recombines TRBV30 with TRBJ2-1, with TRBD2 matching over 9 bases. The V gene's germline CDR1 is GTSNPN and CDR2 SVGIG (reference sequence). The CDR3 is 15 residues long. V trimming: 3 bases; J trimming: 3 bases; junction bases outside the gene matches: 6. CDR3 sequence reads: CAWRASGGIYNEQFF. As DNA, the CDR3 is TGTGCCTGGAGAGCCAGCGGGGGGATCTACAATGAGCAGTTCTTC. Variable domain in full (rest from reference TRBV30 and TRBJ2-1): SQTIHQWPATLVQPVGSPLSLECTVEGTSNPNLYWYRQAAGRGLQLLFYSVGIGQISSEVPQNLSASRPQDRQFILSSKKLLLSDSGFYLCAWRASGGIYNEQFFGPGTRLTVL.

The chain uses TRBV9 and TRBJ2-1; TRBD2 matches 8 bases. The J segment lost 2 bases and the V segment lost 6 bases, leaving 10 bases of the junction unmatched. The CDR3 loop spans 16 amino acids. Per germline, CDR1 SGDLS and CDR2 YYNGEE. Written as DNA, the CDR3 is TGTGCCAGCACCCGGGAGGCGGGGGGCCCCTACAATGAGCAGTTCTTC. It is translated as CASTREAGGPYNEQFF.